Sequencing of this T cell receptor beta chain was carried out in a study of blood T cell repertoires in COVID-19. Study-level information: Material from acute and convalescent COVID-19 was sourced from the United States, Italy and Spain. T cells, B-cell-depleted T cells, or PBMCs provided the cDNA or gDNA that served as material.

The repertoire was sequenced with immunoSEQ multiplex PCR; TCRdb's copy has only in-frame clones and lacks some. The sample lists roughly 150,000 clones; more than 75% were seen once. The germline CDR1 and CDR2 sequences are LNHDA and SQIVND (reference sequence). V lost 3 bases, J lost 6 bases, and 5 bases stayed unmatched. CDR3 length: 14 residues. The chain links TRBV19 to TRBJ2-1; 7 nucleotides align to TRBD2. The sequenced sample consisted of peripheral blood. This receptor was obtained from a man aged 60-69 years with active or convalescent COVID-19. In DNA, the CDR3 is TGTGCCAGTAGTATGGGGCGGGAGTTCAATGAGCAGTTCTTC. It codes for CASSMGREFNEQFF. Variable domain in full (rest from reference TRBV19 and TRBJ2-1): DGGITQSPKYLFRKEGQNVTLSCEQNLNHDAMYWYRQDPGQGLRLIYYSQIVNDFQKGDIAEGYSVSREKKESFPLTVTSAQKNPTAFYLCASSMGREFNEQFFGPGTRLTVL.